The source of this T cell receptor (beta chain) is a study of cytomegalovirus exposure and HLA in healthy donors. Trimming pared 6 bases from V and 3 bases from J, leaving 14 bases between. This CDR3 has 15 residues. Germline CDR1 KGHSH, CDR2 LQKENI. Primers: 60 Vbeta forward and 13 Jbeta reverse. Profiling relied on immunoSEQ multiplex PCR, and the TCRdb table lists in-frame clones only, not all of them. The table includes about 110,000 clones, roughly an eighth detected once. This clone was counted a few times. No antigen is known for it. Study observations and caveats: Apparent HLA restriction characterized most CMV-associated TCR beta chains in a later analysis.

The V gene is TRBV18, the J gene TRBJ1-4, with D possibly matching TRBD1 (6 bases). The TCR originated in a man aged 35 to 55 in good health and CMV-seropositive. Sequenced: PBMCs. CDR3 bases: TGTGCCAGCTCGCCCCGGACAGCACCTAATGAAAAACTGTTTTTT. It yields the protein CASSPRTAPNEKLFF.